This TCR beta chain was obtained from a study of shared clonotypes between healthy human individuals. As concerns this clone: Its specificity is not known.

Method: immunoSEQ multiplex PCR; TCRdb's copy keeps in-frame clones and lacks some. This sample yields 2.3 million or so clones, of which about 92% are seen a single time; 0.35% to 0.5% belongs to the top ten. V was pared by 4 bases and J by 3 bases, with 3 bases of the junction left unmatched. CDR1 is LGHNA, CDR2 YSLEER, per germline. The CDR3 consists of 14 residues. Overall study results and limits: Some naive CD4 clonotypes, roughly 4.7%, turned up in common across several donors. Investigators collected only blood, and repertoires in tissues likely differ.

The chain has TRBV4-3 and TRBJ2-3; 8 bases line up with TRBD1. Sequencing was carried out using naive CD4+ T cells from PBMCs. Subset given: CD45RA+ positively selected. This clonotype was obtained from a young man in good health. Some clones in this sample may be carry-over from other donors' samples. CDR3 bases: TGCGCCAGCAGCCTCGGACAGGGAACAGATACGCAGTATTTT. It is translated as CASSLGQGTDTQYF.